Below, 15 T cell receptor beta chains from the same sample are listed, as sequenced in a study of blood T cells in healthy people across ages. A second PCR of 7 to 11 cycles used a sample-barcoded 5' primer and a J-beta primer mix. TCRdb processed the 5' RACE reads anew with MiXCR; each CDR3 protein has one entry. The sample includes 1,500,000 or so distinct CDR3 sequences, under 55% of them seen just once. Sequencing input: blood. The source is a woman aged 18-29 years in good health.

This clonotype was detected only a few times. This rearrangement joins TRBV5-1 to TRBJ2-3; D is possibly TRBD1 or TRBD2 (6 bases each). Germline V gives CDR1 SGHRS, CDR2 YFSETQ. V was cut by 1 base and J by 3 bases, with 12 bases left in between. This CDR3 is built from 15 residues. The CDR3 protein is CASSLLGGTTDTQYF. CDR3 bases: TGCGCCAGCAGCTTGTTGGGGGGCACGACAGATACGCAGTATTTT.

J is TRBJ2-3 and V is TRBV6-2 or TRBV6-3; 7 bases map to TRBD2. Germline trimming cut 2 bases from V and 4 bases from J; bases unmatched to any gene: 3. This CDR3 is 14 amino acids long. From germline, CDR1 is MNHEY and CDR2 SVGEGT. CDR3 coding DNA: TGTGCCAGCAGTTACGCGGGAGCCCCAGATACGCAGTATTTT. It translates to CASSYAGAPDTQYF.

The V gene is TRBV20-1, the J gene TRBJ1-1; D remains ambiguous. The germline CDR1 and CDR2 sequences are DFQATT and SNEGSKA (reference sequence). CDR3 length: 14 amino acids. Trimming took off 3 bases at V and 1 base at J, with 12 bases between the two ends. CDR3 loop: CSARRSHENTEAFF. CDR3 DNA sequence: TGCAGTGCTAGGAGGTCCCATGAGAACACTGAAGCTTTCTTT.

This rearrangement joins TRBV6-5 to TRBJ2-1; D unresolved. TRBJ2-7 explains the end of the DNA better; the J call may be wrong. CDR3 length: 15 amino acids. CDR1 and CDR2 (germline): MNHEY, SVGAGI. The CDR3: CASSYQPSSYNEQYF. In DNA form, the CDR3 reads TGTGCCAGCAGTTACCAGCCGAGCTCCTACAATGAGCAGTACTTC.

This clonotype was detected only a few times. The chain has TRBV28 and TRBJ2-7; perhaps TRBD1 as D (5 bases). The CDR3 extends over 14 amino acids. Germline values: CDR1 MDHEN, CDR2 SYDVKM. The V end was cut by 5 bases, the J end by 1 base, with 12 bases between. For the CDR3, the DNA is TGTGCCAGCAGTCGGGCAGGGTTGTCCTACGAGCAGTACTTC. Its protein is CASSRAGLSYEQYF.

This clonotype was counted at least ten times. The J gene is TRBJ2-1, the V gene TRBV20-1; D gene unclear. The V and J ends lost 0 bases and 7 bases respectively, with 7 bases between them. The germline gives CDR1 DFQATT, CDR2 SNEGSKA (reference sequence). The CDR3 sequence is 12 residues long. CDR3 region: CSARDNSNEQFF. DNA of the CDR3: TGCAGTGCTAGAGACAACAGTAATGAGCAGTTCTTC.

The V and J genes are TRBV6-5 and TRBJ1-2; the D gene is possibly TRBD1 (6 bases). CDR1 MNHEY and CDR2 SVGAGI come from the germline V gene. Trimming stripped 1 base from V and 6 bases from J, with 15 bases between. The CDR3 runs to 15 residues. The CDR3 is CASSYFPTGRDGYTF. The CDR3 DNA sequence: TGTGCCAGCAGTTACTTCCCGACAGGCCGGGATGGCTACACCTTC.

V usage is TRBV29-1 and J usage is TRBJ2-1, with D possibly matching TRBD1 (5 bases). Germline V CDR1 and CDR2: SQVTM, ANQGSEA. V was shortened by 3 bases and J by 1 base, with 16 bases between the two germline ends. This CDR3 spans 16 amino acids. The chain's CDR3 is CSVDGQGWWSYNEQFF. CDR3 bases: TGCAGCGTTGACGGGCAGGGTTGGTGGTCCTACAATGAGCAGTTCTTC.

The chain uses TRBV7-9 and TRBJ2-5; perhaps D is TRBD1 or TRBD2 (7 bases each). The better agreement between TRBJ2-7 and the DNA end casts doubt on the J call. Germline V gene data show CDR1 as SEHNR and CDR2 as FQNEAQ (reference sequence). This CDR3 comprises 13 residues. CDR3 sequence reads: CASSETGRDEQYF. The DNA of the CDR3 is TGTGCCAGCAGCGAGACAGGGAGGGACGAGCAGTACTTC.

This clonotype came up a few times. This chain joins TRBV7-4 and TRBJ2-7, with 9 bases lining up with TRBD2. Germline CDR1 and CDR2: SGHVT and SQSDAQ. V lost 10 bases, J lost 7 bases, and 8 bases stayed unmatched. This CDR3 spans 12 amino acids. The DNA for the CDR3 is TGTGCCATCGCTAGCGGGATAGTTGAGCAGTACTTC. It yields the protein CAIASGIVEQYF.

The table lists this clonotype with a few counts. The V and J genes are TRBV20-1 and TRBJ2-1, with 7 positions matching TRBD2. This CDR3 is built from 16 residues. Germline lookup yields CDR1 DFQATT and CDR2 SNEGSKA (reference sequence). V trimming: 3 bases; J trimming: 4 bases; junction bases outside the gene matches: 12. The CDR3 spells CSASEDGASGYNEQFF. The CDR3, as DNA: TGCAGTGCTAGTGAGGATGGCGCTAGCGGATACAATGAGCAGTTCTTC.

Many counts were recorded for this clonotype. The CDR3 DNA reads as TGCAGCGTGTCGGGACGGACGACAGATACGCAGTATTTT. It translates to CSVSGRTTDTQYF. The chain has TRBV29-1 and TRBJ2-3; D is possibly TRBD1 or TRBD2 (5 bases each). Germline CDR1 SQVTM, CDR2 ANQGSEA. Trimming pared 6 bases from V and 3 bases from J, leaving 13 bases between. The CDR3 extends over 13 amino acids.

V usage is TRBV21-1 and J usage is TRBJ1-1; the table's D call of TRBD1 was not tested on the DNA. TRBV21-1 is a listed pseudogene. The CDR3 is 15 amino acids. CDR3 protein: CTSTHSDRGIGEAFF. CDR3 bases: TGTACCAGCACCCACTCTGACAGGGGGATCGGTGAAGCTTTCTTT.

The rearrangement joins TRBV7-3 to TRBJ1-1; D call uncertain. The CDR3 consists of 13 residues. Germline values: CDR1 SGHTA, CDR2 FQGTGA. Between the trimmed V and J ends, which lost 1 base and 3 bases, there was a span of 6 bases. As DNA, the CDR3 is TGTGCCAGCAGCTTAAGGGCGGACACTGAAGCTTTCTTT. This sequence encodes CASSLRADTEAFF. Full variable domain (outside the CDR3, taken from reference TRBV7-3 and TRBJ1-1): GAGVSQTPSNKVTEKGKYVELRCDPISGHTALYWYRQSLGQGPEFLIYFQGTGAADDSGLPNDRFFAVRPEGSVSTLKIQRTERGDSAVYLCASSLRADTEAFFGQGTRLTVV.

In its sample, this clonotype was seen many times. The V and J genes are TRBV20-1 and TRBJ2-1; maybe TRBD2 (6 bases). Trimming left V 3 bases short and J 5 bases short, with 17 bases between. The CDR3 is 15 residues long. Germline V gene lookup returns CDR1 DFQATT and CDR2 SNEGSKA (reference sequence). The CDR3 DNA sequence: TGCAGTGCTAGTCGCCGGGGGATCCGTAACAATGAGCAGTTCTTC. It translates to CSASRRGIRNNEQFF.